These 31 T cell receptor beta chains originate from one sample sequenced in a study of T cell responses to AZD1222 COVID-19 vaccine. TCRdb keeps only in-frame clones here, not all; method: immunoSEQ multiplex PCR. The sample shows around 110,000 clones, roughly 90% of them seen only once. The material was peripheral blood, obtained on day 0 of AZD1222 vaccination. Every receptor here comes from an adult in good health.

This chain uses TRBV6-5 with TRBJ2-1; 9 bases map to TRBD2. CDR3 size: 14 residues. V shed 2 bases and J 6 bases; nucleotides not matched to a gene: 2. Germline values: CDR1 MNHEY, CDR2 SVGAGI. This CDR3 reads CASSYGGRANEQFF. The CDR3 DNA sequence: TGTGCCAGCAGTTACGGCGGGAGGGCCAATGAGCAGTTCTTC.

The V call is TRBV28, the J call TRBJ2-1; a possible D gene is TRBD2 (6 bases). Germline-derived CDR1 and CDR2 are MDHEN and SYDVKM. Trimming pared 6 bases from V and 0 bases from J, leaving 12 bases between. The CDR3 has 15 residues. In DNA form, the CDR3 reads TGTGCCAGCAGCCCGACTAGTATCTCCTACAATGAGCAGTTCTTC. It translates to CASSPTSISYNEQFF.

J is TRBJ1-2 and V is TRBV5-8, with a tentative D call TRBD1 (6 bases). V was pared by 0 bases and J by 2 bases, with 14 bases between. The V gene's germline CDR1 is SGHTS and CDR2 YDEGEE. This CDR3 has 16 amino acids. The CDR3 DNA reads as TGTGCCAGCAGCTTGGGGGACACGATATTAAACTATGGCTACACCTTC. Protein product: CASSLGDTILNYGYTF.

The rearrangement links TRBV2 to TRBJ1-6; tentative D call: TRBD1 (5 bases). This CDR3 region has 14 residues. Per germline, CDR1 SNHLY and CDR2 FYNNEI. V lost 6 bases, J lost 5 bases, and 11 bases lay in between. CDR3 amino acids: CASRADSDNSPLHF. Here the CDR3 DNA reads TGTGCCAGCAGGGCCGACAGCGATAATTCACCCCTCCACTTT. Together with reference TRBV2 and TRBJ1-6, the CDR3 gives the full variable domain: EPEVTQTPSHQVTQMGQEVILRCVPISNHLYFYWYRQILGQKVEFLVSFYNNEISEKSEIFDDQFSVERPDGSNFTLKIRSTKLEDSAMYFCASRADSDNSPLHFGNGTRLTVT.

CDR3 DNA: TGTGCCAGCTCACCGCGGACAGGGAACTCCTACGAGCAGTACTTC. Protein: CASSPRTGNSYEQYF. The V and J genes are TRBV18 and TRBJ2-7; TRBD1 matches at 8 bases. Germline loops: CDR1 KGHSH, CDR2 LQKENI. The V gene end was trimmed by 3 bases and the J gene end by 0 bases; junction bases not matched to a gene: 4. There are 15 residues in the CDR3. The full variable domain, with the rest looked up from reference TRBV18 and TRBJ2-7, is NAGVMQNPRHLVRRRGQEARLRCSPMKGHSHVYWYRQLPEEGLKFMVYLQKENIIDESGMPKERFSAEFPKEGPSILRIQQVVRGDSAAYFCASSPRTGNSYEQYFGPGTRLTVT.

In this sample, this clone turned up once. This chain joins TRBV4-3 and TRBJ2-5; tentative D call: TRBD1 (7 bases). Germline CDR1 and CDR2: LGHNA and YSLEER. The CDR3 is 18 residues long. V lost 1 base and J lost 0, with 18 bases in between. Here the CDR3 reads CASSQVSGGTAHQETQYF. CDR3 DNA sequence: TGCGCCAGCAGCCAAGTCAGTGGCGGGACAGCACACCAAGAGACCCAGTACTTC.

This clone was observed once. This chain connects TRBV7-9 to TRBJ2-3; D ambiguous. Per the germline V gene, CDR1 is SEHNR and CDR2 is FQNEAQ (reference sequence). This CDR3 is built from 11 residues. V lost 5 bases and J lost 6, with 6 bases in between. CDR3 sequence: CASSRSDTQYF. The CDR3 DNA reads TGTGCCAGCAGCCGCTCGGATACGCAGTATTTT.

The chain joins TRBV12-5 to TRBJ2-2; D gene uncertain. The CDR3 has 13 residues. Trimming removed 2 bases from V and 9 bases from J, with 10 bases in between. Germline V gene sequence: CDR1 LGHNT, CDR2 FRNRAP. CDR3 sequence reads: CASGLIPHRELFF. CDR3 bases: TGTGCTAGTGGTTTGATTCCCCACCGGGAGCTGTTTTTT.

The chain links TRBV6-2 or TRBV6-3 to TRBJ2-3; 11 bases map to TRBD2. The CDR3 totals 19 residues. The junction had 10 bases not matched to a gene; V was cut back by 2 bases and J by 0 bases. Germline V gene lookup returns CDR1 MNHEY and CDR2 SVGEGT. In DNA, the CDR3 is TGTGCCAGCAGTTACCCATCTAGCGGGAGGCCGTCTAGCACAGATACGCAGTATTTT. Protein sequence: CASSYPSSGRPSSTDTQYF.

The CDR3 DNA reads TGTGCCAGCAGCCCAGAGGAATTGGCTGGAAACACCATATATTTT. This translates into CASSPEELAGNTIYF. This chain uses TRBV9 with TRBJ1-3, with D uncertain. The CDR3 is 15 residues long. CDR1 and CDR2 (germline): SGDLS, YYNGEE. V lost 4 bases, J lost 2 bases, and 13 bases lay in between.

V and J are TRBV6-5 and TRBJ1-5, with a weak D call TRBD1 (6 bases). The germline V gene has CDR1 MNHEY and CDR2 SVGAGI. V dropped 4 bases and J dropped 5 bases, with 12 bases sitting between them. This CDR3 contains 14 residues. CDR3 nucleotide sequence: TGTGCCAGCAGTTTCAGGGGAACGGATCAGCCCCAGCATTTT. It is translated as CASSFRGTDQPQHF.

This clone has only one observation. The chain carries TRBV30 and TRBJ1-1; no clear D. This CDR3 is 14 amino acids long. Trimming took 5 bases from V and 9 from J, leaving 22 bases between them. Germline CDR1 is GTSNPN and CDR2 is SVGIG (reference sequence). CDR3 region: CAWVPRTTPIKAFF. The CDR3 coding sequence is TGTGCCTGGGTCCCTCGAACTACACCAATCAAAGCTTTCTTT.

With respect to this clone: Sequence at one end of the junction differs from germline and may be a read error. The chain recombines TRBV5-1 with TRBJ2-7; 10 bases fit TRBD2. This CDR3 has 19 amino acids. Germline V gene data show CDR1 as SGHRS and CDR2 as YFSETQ. The CDR3, as DNA: TGCGCCAGCAGTTTGGACAGCGGGGGGGCTAGCGGGATCTCCTACGAGCAGTACTTC. It codes for CASSLDSGGASGISYEQYF.

The chain uses TRBV28 and TRBJ1-5; the D is unclear. Trimming stripped 0 bases from V and 0 bases from J, with 6 bases between. In germline, CDR1 is MDHEN, CDR2 SYDVKM. This CDR3 is 15 amino acids long. As DNA, the CDR3 is TGTGCCAGCAGTTTATGGGCAGATAGCAATCAGCCCCAGCATTTT. This gives the protein CASSLWADSNQPQHF.

This clone appeared once. The CDR3 region is CASSLGGTSEKLFF. The CDR3 DNA reads as TGTGCCAGCAGCTTGGGGGGGACATCTGAAAAACTGTTTTTT. The V and J genes are TRBV5-4 and TRBJ1-4, with D possibly matching TRBD1 (6 bases). The CDR3 contains 14 residues. Trimming shortened V by 0 bases and J by 7 bases, and 10 bases separated the two germline ends. Germline CDR1 SGHNT, CDR2 YYREEE (reference sequence).

This clone was detected a few times. The chain couples TRBV4-3 to TRBJ2-1, with D perhaps matching TRBD1 (7 bases). Germline CDR1 reads LGHNA; CDR2 reads YSLEER. V lost 11 bases, J lost 9 bases, and 20 bases lay in between. The CDR3 loop spans 13 amino acids. The CDR3 DNA reads as TGCGCCGGACAGGCGGGGTCGCTTAGTGAGCAGTTCTTC. Translation gives CAGQAGSLSEQFF.

This clone was seen a single time. The V and J genes are TRBV19 and TRBJ1-1; the D is unclear. Germline V gene sequence: CDR1 LNHDA, CDR2 SQIVND (reference sequence). This CDR3 comprises 15 residues. Trimming removed 3 bases from V and 1 base from J, with 12 bases in between. CDR3 amino acids: CASSIWRYRNTEAFF. Here the CDR3 DNA reads TGTGCCAGTAGTATCTGGAGGTACCGGAACACTGAAGCTTTCTTT. The full variable domain, its missing parts supplied by reference TRBV19 and TRBJ1-1, is DGGITQSPKYLFRKEGQNVTLSCEQNLNHDAMYWYRQDPGQGLRLIYYSQIVNDFQKGDIAEGYSVSREKKESFPLTVTSAQKNPTAFYLCASSIWRYRNTEAFFGQGTRLTVV.

The chain employs TRBV21-1 and TRBJ2-3; the table's D call of TRBD2 was not tested on the DNA. TRBV21-1 is a pseudogene locus. This CDR3 spans 20 amino acids. The CDR3 bases are TGTGCCAGCAGCGGAAGGCGAACCGGGACTAGCGGGAGGGCCCCAGATACGCAGTATTTT. Translating it yields CASSGRRTGTSGRAPDTQYF.

The chain uses TRBV5-3 and TRBJ2-7, with D maybe TRBD2 (5 bases). TRBV5-3 is treated as an ORF (open reading frame) with a function not yet certain. The CDR3 has 15 residues. With 4 bases removed from V and 0 bases from J, the gap between germline ends came to 14 bases. CDR3: CARSPFGISSYEQYF. Here the CDR3 DNA reads TGTGCCAGAAGCCCCTTCGGGATAAGCTCCTACGAGCAGTACTTC.

This chain uses TRBV24-1 with TRBJ1-1; weak D call: TRBD1 (5 bases). Between the trimmed V and J ends, which lost 7 bases and 1 base, there was a span of 9 bases. Per the germline V gene, CDR1 is KGHDR and CDR2 is SFDVKD. This CDR3 has 13 residues. CDR3 sequence reads: CATSTTGNTEAFF. The CDR3 coding sequence is TGTGCCACCAGCACAACAGGGAACACTGAAGCTTTCTTT.

This clone was seen only once. The chain is built from TRBV7-3 and TRBJ2-1; 7 bases map to TRBD2. V trimming: 3 bases; J trimming: 3 bases; junction bases outside the gene matches: 8. Germline-derived CDR1 and CDR2 are SGHTA and FQGTGA. There are 16 residues in the CDR3. The CDR3 coding sequence is TGTGCCAGCAGCTTCCAGGACGGCGGGAGCTACAATGAGCAGTTCTTC. Residues: CASSFQDGGSYNEQFF.

The rearrangement links TRBV19 to TRBJ1-1; 11 bases agree with TRBD1. CDR1 is LNHDA, CDR2 SQIVND, per germline (reference sequence). The CDR3 sequence is 15 residues long. V trimming: 4 bases; J trimming: 5 bases; junction bases outside the gene matches: 6. CDR3 nucleotide sequence: TGTGCCAGTAGTAGGGGACAGGGGGTCTCTACTGAAGCTTTCTTT. Its translation: CASSRGQGVSTEAFF.

The chain employs TRBV30 and TRBJ2-1; D uncertain. Per the germline V gene, CDR1 is GTSNPN and CDR2 is SVGIG (reference sequence). Trimming took 4 bases from V and 2 from J, leaving 6 bases between them. The CDR3 totals 12 residues. CDR3 region: CAWTSTYNEQFF. The CDR3 bases are TGTGCCTGGACTAGTACCTACAATGAGCAGTTCTTC.

The DNA of the CDR3 is TGCGCCAGCAGTCAAACTCCGGGACAGGTCACAGATACGCAGTATTTT. It codes for CASSQTPGQVTDTQYF. V gene TRBV23-1 combines with J gene TRBJ2-3; 8 nucleotides align to TRBD1. TRBV23-1 is recorded as an ORF, its role being uncertain. The CDR3 length is 16 residues. The J segment lost 2 bases and the V segment lost 2 bases, leaving 6 bases of the junction unmatched.

This clone was counted only a few times. This chain links TRBV20-1 with TRBJ1-1; D perhaps matches TRBD1 (6 bases). Trimming shortened V by 3 bases and J by 0 bases, and 17 bases separated the two germline ends. The germline CDR1 and CDR2 sequences are DFQATT and SNEGSKA (reference sequence). The length of the CDR3 is 16 residues. The CDR3, as DNA: TGCAGTGCTAGTCTGGGGGCAGGGCCTCTGAACACTGAAGCTTTCTTT. The encoded protein is CSASLGAGPLNTEAFF.

This rearrangement joins TRBV11-2 to TRBJ2-2; D perhaps matches TRBD2 (6 bases). V dropped 2 bases and J dropped 5 bases, with 9 bases sitting between them. CDR3 length: 14 amino acids. Germline V gene sequence: CDR1 SGHAT, CDR2 FQNNGV. CDR3 region: CASSLRGGTGELFF. The CDR3 nucleotides are TGTGCCAGCAGCTTACGTGGGGGGACCGGGGAGCTGTTTTTT. The full variable domain, its missing parts supplied by reference TRBV11-2 and TRBJ2-2, is EAGVAQSPRYKIIEKRQSVAFWCNPISGHATLYWYQQILGQGPKLLIQFQNNGVVDDSQLPKDRFSAERLKGVDSTLKIQPAKLEDSAVYLCASSLRGGTGELFFGEGSRLTVL.

The genes are TRBV5-1 and TRBJ2-7, with D unresolved. The CDR3 has 14 amino acids. The germline gives CDR1 SGHRS, CDR2 YFSETQ. Trimming took off 2 bases at V and 0 bases at J, with 9 bases between the two ends. CDR3 in DNA: TGCGCCAGCAGCTTAGACCCAAGCTCCTACGAGCAGTACTTC. Amino acid sequence: CASSLDPSSYEQYF.

The chain recombines TRBV30 with TRBJ1-3; D unclear. Germline lookup yields CDR1 GTSNPN and CDR2 SVGIG (reference sequence). Trimming left V 3 bases short and J 0 bases short, with 9 bases between. CDR3 length: 14 amino acids. CDR3: CAWRERASGNTIYF. The CDR3, as DNA: TGTGCCTGGAGGGAAAGAGCCTCTGGAAACACCATATATTTT.

J is TRBJ2-1 and V is TRBV9; TRBD2 is a possible D gene (5 bases). The CDR3 is 14 residues long. V dropped 1 base and J dropped 2 bases, with 7 bases sitting between them. CDR1 and CDR2 (germline): SGDLS, YYNGEE. The CDR3 protein is CASSVFGAYNEQFF. The DNA of the CDR3 is TGTGCCAGCAGCGTATTCGGGGCCTACAATGAGCAGTTCTTC.

This chain links TRBV10-3 with TRBJ2-3; 7 nucleotides line up with TRBD2. With V trimmed by 7 bases and J by 3 bases, 4 bases remained unmatched. CDR1 is ENHRY and CDR2 is SYGVKD in the germline V gene. This CDR3 is 13 amino acids long. This chain's CDR3 is CAITGGFTDTQYF. The CDR3 nucleotides are TGTGCCATCACCGGGGGGTTTACAGATACGCAGTATTTT.

The chain is built from TRBV7-2 and TRBJ1-5; 11 bases are shared with TRBD1. CDR3 length equals 15 residues. V was clipped by 4 bases and J by 7 bases; unmatched bases: 6. The germline V gene encodes CDR1 SGHTA and CDR2 FQGNSA. CDR3: CASSWTGGAGQPQHF. CDR3 nucleotides: TGTGCCAGCAGCTGGACAGGGGGCGCGGGGCAGCCCCAGCATTTT.